Presented here are 25 T cell receptor beta chains from one specimen sequenced in a study of blood T cell repertoires in COVID-19. Clones were sequenced by immunoSEQ multiplex PCR, and TCRdb holds only the in-frame ones, with some missing. This table has 70,000 to 90,000 clones, around 89% appearing once. The sample comprised PBMCs or T cells enriched from blood (not recorded which). Receptor source: a woman between 50 and 59 years old with acute COVID-19.

The chain is built from TRBV7-3 and TRBJ2-1; the D gene is possibly TRBD1 (6 bases). The CDR3 totals 15 residues. V dropped 5 bases and J dropped 4 bases, with 15 bases sitting between them. The germline gives CDR1 SGHTA, CDR2 FQGTGA. The DNA for the CDR3 is TGTGCCAGCAGCCCAGGGGTTAGTATTTACAATGAGCAGTTCTTC. Its protein is CASSPGVSIYNEQFF.

V is TRBV3-1 (or the pseudogene TRBV3-2) and J is TRBJ2-1, with 8 bases lining up with TRBD1. V gave up 4 bases and J gave up 7 bases; unmatched junction bases: 9. The CDR3 runs to 15 residues. Germline V lookup: CDR1 LGHDT, CDR2 YNNKEL (reference sequence). The CDR3 DNA sequence: TGTGCCAGCAGCCCAAGCCCAGGGGGCTATAATGAGCAGTTCTTC. Translation: CASSPSPGGYNEQFF.

With regard to this clone: A junction end diverges from the germline sequence, so it may reflect a read error. The V gene is TRBV7-3, the J gene TRBJ2-2; the match to TRBD1 covers 8 bases. Germline CDR1 reads SGHTA; CDR2 reads FQGTGA. The CDR3 is made up of 13 amino acids. CDR3 sequence reads: CASSTTGGRELFF. CDR3 coding DNA: TGCGCCAGCAGCACTACAGGGGGGCGGGAGCTGTTTTTT.

This chain joins TRBV15 and TRBJ1-3, with D possibly matching TRBD1 (6 bases). The CDR3 is 15 residues long. Trimming removed 0 bases from V and 2 bases from J, with 8 bases in between. From germline, CDR1 is LNHNV and CDR2 YYDKDF (reference sequence). In DNA, the CDR3 is TGTGCCACCAGCAGAGACAGGGGCCCTGGAAACACCATATATTTT. Translating it yields CATSRDRGPGNTIYF. The whole variable domain, remainder taken from reference TRBV15 and TRBJ1-3, is DAMVIQNPRYQVTQFGKPVTLSCSQTLNHNVMYWYQQKSSQAPKLLFHYYDKDFNNEADTPDNFQSRRPNTSFCFLDIRSPGLGDTAMYLCATSRDRGPGNTIYFGEGSWLTVV.

V usage is TRBV20-1 and J usage is TRBJ2-5; 8 bases align to TRBD1. The CDR3 length is 14 residues. CDR1 DFQATT and CDR2 SNEGSKA come from the germline V gene (reference sequence). J was trimmed by 2 bases and V by 3 bases; bases with no gene match: 5. The CDR3 DNA sequence: TGCAGTGCTAGTCCGGACAGGGTGCAAGAGACCCAGTACTTC. This sequence encodes CSASPDRVQETQYF.

The sample holds a few counts of this clone. The chain has TRBV7-8 and TRBJ2-2, with TRBD2 matching over 10 bases. The CDR3 has 16 amino acids. With V trimmed by 6 bases and J by 2 bases, 6 bases remained unmatched. Germline lookup yields CDR1 SGHVS and CDR2 FQNEAQ. This CDR3 reads CASRELAGPNTGELFF. DNA for the CDR3: TGTGCCAGCAGGGAACTAGCGGGGCCTAACACCGGGGAGCTGTTTTTT. The full variable domain, completed using reference TRBV7-8 and TRBJ2-2, is GAGVSQSPRYKVAKRGQDVALRCDPISGHVSLFWYQQALGQGPEFLTYFQNEAQLDKSGLPSDRFFAERPEGSVSTLKIQRTQQEDSAVYLCASRELAGPNTGELFFGEGSRLTVL.

The rearrangement uses TRBV30 and TRBJ1-1; D ambiguous. The CDR3 is made up of 10 amino acids. V was shortened by 2 bases and J by 11 bases, with 9 bases between the two germline ends. The V gene's germline CDR1 is GTSNPN and CDR2 SVGIG (reference sequence). The CDR3 nucleotides read TGTGCCTGGAGTCCTTACACGGCTTTCTTT. Translating gives CAWSPYTAFF.

The chain recombines TRBV20-1 with TRBJ2-3, with 10 bases lining up with TRBD1. Unmatched junction bases numbered 10, after V lost 4 bases and J lost 6 bases. The CDR3 length is 15 residues. Germline V gene data show CDR1 as DFQATT and CDR2 as SNEGSKA (reference sequence). The CDR3 DNA follows: TGCAGTGCTACTGACAGGGGGCGAATGCTGGATACGCAGTATTTT. Translated, it gives CSATDRGRMLDTQYF.

The chain couples TRBV5-1 to TRBJ1-2, with 9 bases lining up with TRBD1. Per germline, CDR1 SGHRS and CDR2 YFSETQ. The V and J ends lost 3 bases and 4 bases, in that order; junction bases with no gene match: 4. The CDR3 is made up of 14 amino acids. The CDR3 sequence: CASSSGTGSYGYTF. CDR3 in DNA: TGCGCCAGCAGCTCCGGGACAGGGTCCTATGGCTACACCTTC.

The V gene is TRBV28, the J gene TRBJ1-5; unclear D gene. The CDR3 is 16 residues long. The germline V gene has CDR1 MDHEN and CDR2 SYDVKM. V gave up 6 bases and J gave up 0 bases, with 15 bases separating them. The CDR3 loop reads CASSLYYRSSNQPQHF. The CDR3 nucleotides read TGTGCCAGCAGCCTGTATTACCGTAGTAGCAATCAGCCCCAGCATTTT.

The rearrangement uses TRBV6-2 or TRBV6-3 and TRBJ1-2; the match to TRBD1 covers 7 bases. The CDR3 loop spans 15 amino acids. CDR1 MNHEY and CDR2 SVGEGT come from the germline V gene. Unmatched junction bases numbered 11, after V lost 2 bases and J lost 8 bases. The CDR3 here is CASSYLWTGENGYTF. CDR3 DNA sequence: TGTGCCAGCAGTTACCTCTGGACAGGAGAGAACGGCTACACCTTC.

This chain uses TRBV5-1 with TRBJ2-7, with 8 nucleotides matching TRBD1. Germline assignment: CDR1 SGHRS and CDR2 YFSETQ. This CDR3 is 16 amino acids long. V lost 1 base, J lost 2 bases, and 8 bases stayed unmatched. The CDR3 loop reads CASSLLAGGAPYEQYF. The DNA for the CDR3 is TGCGCCAGCAGCTTGTTGGCAGGGGGCGCACCCTACGAGCAGTACTTC.

This chain connects TRBV5-5 to TRBJ1-5, with 8 bases fitting TRBD1. V shed 5 bases, J shed 1 base, and the junction held 5 bases outside the gene matches. The germline CDR1 and CDR2 sequences are SGHKS and YYEKEE (reference sequence). This CDR3 is built from 15 residues. Here the CDR3 DNA reads TGTGCCAGCAGATCTACAGGGGGGAGCAATCAGCCCCAGCATTTT. The encoded protein is CASRSTGGSNQPQHF.

The rearrangement joins TRBV7-9 to TRBJ2-7, with 9 bases fitting TRBD1. Germline CDR1 is SEHNR and CDR2 is FQNEAQ (reference sequence). This CDR3 has 14 amino acids. The J segment lost 5 bases and the V segment lost 2 bases, leaving 4 bases of the junction unmatched. The CDR3 nucleotides read TGTGCCAGCAGCTTAACAGGGGGCCAAGACGAGCAGTACTTC. Protein: CASSLTGGQDEQYF.

The chain uses TRBV5-1 and TRBJ2-1; 7 nucleotides match TRBD2. Germline CDR1 and CDR2: SGHRS and YFSETQ. V lost 1 base to trimming and J lost 0 bases; unmatched junction nucleotides: 4. The CDR3 runs 16 residues. The CDR3 DNA is TGCGCCAGCAGCTTGTCGGGGGGTAGCTCCTACAATGAGCAGTTCTTC. This codes for CASSLSGGSSYNEQFF.

This chain joins TRBV4-2 and TRBJ2-3; 7 nucleotides align to TRBD2. The CDR3 has 17 residues. Germline V gene data show CDR1 as LGHNA and CDR2 as YNFKEQ. V dropped 0 bases and J dropped 0; count of bases not matched to a gene: 6. CDR3 nucleotide sequence: TGTGCCAGCAGCCAAGATGGGACGGGAGGAAGCACAGATACGCAGTATTTT. Protein sequence: CASSQDGTGGSTDTQYF.

This clone appeared once. This chain links TRBV19 with TRBJ1-1; D is unresolved. Trimming cost V 4 bases and J 1 base, with 10 bases left between them. The CDR3 totals 14 residues. Germline CDR1 reads LNHDA; CDR2 reads SQIVND (reference sequence). The CDR3 nucleotides read TGTGCCAGTAGTACCCAAATGAGGAACACTGAAGCTTTCTTT. Encoded protein: CASSTQMRNTEAFF.

The V call is TRBV2, the J call TRBJ1-3, with a tentative D call TRBD1 (5 bases). Germline V gene sequence: CDR1 SNHLY, CDR2 FYNNEI. This CDR3 has 16 amino acids. Trimming left V 2 bases short and J 0 bases short, with 11 bases between. DNA for the CDR3: TGTGCCAGCAGTGAATTCAGGGCGAGCTCTGGAAACACCATATATTTT. Amino acid sequence: CASSEFRASSGNTIYF.

The V call is TRBV4-3, the J call TRBJ1-2; possible D gene TRBD1, 5 bases. V was pared by 0 bases and J by 5 bases, with 13 bases between. CDR3 length: 15 amino acids. The germline V gene encodes CDR1 LGHNA and CDR2 YSLEER. CDR3 in amino acids: CASSQDRSRVYGYTF. The CDR3 DNA reads TGCGCCAGCAGCCAAGATCGGTCCAGGGTTTATGGCTACACCTTC.

The CDR3 sequence: CASSLVYTSGIKTGELFF. In nucleotides, the CDR3 is TGTGCCAGCAGCTTGGTTTATACTAGCGGGATAAAGACCGGGGAGCTGTTTTTT. This sequence joins TRBV5-4 and TRBJ2-2, with 10 bases matching TRBD2. Trimming cost V 0 bases and J 5 bases; bases outside gene matches: 10. Germline-derived CDR1 and CDR2 are SGHNT and YYREEE (reference sequence). This CDR3 is built from 18 residues.

This chain uses TRBV29-1 with TRBJ1-1; possible D gene TRBD1, 5 bases. Trimming removed 4 bases from V and 2 bases from J, with 11 bases in between. This CDR3 contains 13 residues. From germline, CDR1 is SQVTM and CDR2 ANQGSEA. CDR3 sequence: CSVVVDINTEAFF. The CDR3 nucleotides are TGCAGCGTTGTGGTGGACATTAACACTGAAGCTTTCTTT. Using reference TRBV29-1 and TRBJ1-1 for the parts outside the CDR3, the full variable domain is SAVISQKPSRDICQRGTSLTIQCQVDSQVTMMFWYRQQPGQSLTLIATANQGSEATYESGFVIDKFPISRPNLTFSTLTVSNMSPEDSSIYLCSVVVDINTEAFFGQGTRLTVV.

This clone occurred once. Written as DNA, the CDR3 is TGTGCCAGCAGCCAAGGAGGGCTAGCGGGAGTCATTGAGCAGTTCTTC. This gives the protein CASSQGGLAGVIEQFF. The chain has TRBV4-2 and TRBJ2-1; 10 bases fit TRBD2. V dropped 1 base and J dropped 9; count of bases not matched to a gene: 9. Germline V gene sequence: CDR1 LGHNA, CDR2 YNFKEQ. The CDR3 covers 16 residues.

A remark on this clone: Because the CDR3's place on the DNA is in doubt, the DNA is left out and the CDR3 is given as listed by TCRdb. The chain combines TRBV27 with TRBJ2-7; the table assigns TRBD2, which was not confirmed against the DNA. Termini included, the CDR3 measures 15 amino acids. In germline, CDR1 is MNHEY, CDR2 SMNVEV (reference sequence). The CDR3: CASSRRAGVGNEQYF.

J is TRBJ2-7 and V is TRBV10-3; maybe TRBD2 (5 bases). The V gene lost 7 bases and the J gene lost 2 bases, with 9 bases spanning the gap. The CDR3 runs to 12 residues. Germline V gene lookup returns CDR1 ENHRY and CDR2 SYGVKD. The CDR3 bases are TGTGCCATCAAACGGGATCCCTACGAGCAGTACTTC. Residues: CAIKRDPYEQYF.

The chain combines TRBV7-9 with TRBJ2-1; D possibly corresponds to TRBD1 (6 bases). The CDR3 is 15 residues long. Germline V gene lookup returns CDR1 SEHNR and CDR2 FQNEAQ (reference sequence). Trimming removed 3 bases from V and 8 bases from J, with 17 bases in between. Here the CDR3 reads CASSFSSQPGDEQFF. Written as DNA, the CDR3 is TGTGCCAGCAGCTTTTCGTCCCAACCAGGGGATGAGCAGTTCTTC.